The 31 T cell receptor beta chains below come from one sample, sequenced in a study of T cell changes during pregnancy in multiple sclerosis. TCRdb's copy holds only in-frame clones and misses some; the assay was immunoSEQ multiplex PCR. The sample lists over 100,000 clones, more than 85% seen once, with roughly 1.4% in the top ten. The specimen was peripheral blood, collected in the third trimester of pregnancy. All receptors derive from a female donor with multiple sclerosis, enrolled in a pregnancy study.

The chain employs TRBV11-2 and TRBJ2-3, with 10 bases fitting TRBD2. J was trimmed by 0 bases and V by 3 bases; bases with no gene match: 3. The CDR3 sequence is 16 residues long. Germline loops: CDR1 SGHAT, CDR2 FQNNGV. The CDR3 sequence is CASSFSGRLSTDTQYF. CDR3 DNA sequence: TGTGCCAGCAGCTTTAGCGGGAGGCTTAGCACAGATACGCAGTATTTT.

This CDR3 is CASGSSPGKPYGYTF. CDR3 in DNA: TGTGCTAGTGGTTCGTCGCCAGGGAAACCCTATGGCTACACCTTC. The V call is TRBV12-5, the J call TRBJ1-2; the D gene is possibly TRBD1 (5 bases). The V end was cut by 4 bases, the J end by 4 bases, with 16 bases between. CDR3 length equals 15 residues. CDR1 LGHNT and CDR2 FRNRAP come from the germline V gene. The whole variable domain, remainder taken from reference TRBV12-5 and TRBJ1-2, is DARVTQTPRHKVTEMGQEVTMRCQPILGHNTVFWYRQTMMQGLELLAYFRNRAPLDDSGMPKDRFSAEMPDATLATLKIQPSEPRDSAVYFCASGSSPGKPYGYTFGSGTRLTVV.

The chain uses TRBV29-1 and TRBJ1-2, with TRBD1 matching 7 bases. CDR1 is SQVTM and CDR2 is ANQGSEA in the germline V gene. Trimming removed 6 bases from V and 2 bases from J; junction bases left unmatched: 6. The CDR3 sequence is 13 residues long. CDR3 sequence (DNA): TGCAGCGTCCAGTTGGGACAGAACTATGGCTACACCTTC. It is translated as CSVQLGQNYGYTF.

J is TRBJ1-1 and V is TRBV9, with D maybe TRBD1 (5 bases). The CDR3 covers 15 residues. CDR1 is SGDLS and CDR2 is YYNGEE in the germline V gene. V was shortened by 0 bases and J by 5 bases, with 14 bases between the two germline ends. For the CDR3, the DNA is TGTGCCAGCAGCGTAGGGGTGGGGCAGGAGACTGAAGCTTTCTTT. Its protein is CASSVGVGQETEAFF.

V and J are TRBV19 and TRBJ2-7; 9 positions agree with TRBD1. CDR3 length equals 13 residues. V was clipped by 8 bases and J by 2 bases; unmatched bases: 4. CDR1 is LNHDA, CDR2 SQIVND, per germline (reference sequence). Here the CDR3 reads CASGRQGAYEQYF. The DNA for the CDR3 is TGTGCCAGTGGACGACAGGGGGCCTACGAGCAGTACTTC.

This clone was counted a few times. As DNA, the CDR3 is TGTGCCAGCAGCGGGGACAGGGGTAGGAATTCACCCCTCCACTTT. As protein: CASSGDRGRNSPLHF. The rearrangement joins TRBV2 to TRBJ1-6; 10 nucleotides match TRBD1. From germline, CDR1 is SNHLY and CDR2 FYNNEI. V gave up 6 bases and J gave up 7 bases; unmatched junction bases: 6. This CDR3 is built from 15 residues.

This clone has just a few counts. This sequence joins TRBV11-2 and TRBJ1-2, with TRBD1 identical over 8 bases. Germline CDR1 reads SGHAT; CDR2 reads FQNNGV. The CDR3 runs to 13 residues. The J segment lost 8 bases and the V segment lost 5 bases, leaving 7 bases of the junction unmatched. This chain's CDR3 is CASSPQGVEGYTF. In nucleotides, the CDR3 is TGTGCCAGCAGCCCACAGGGGGTTGAAGGCTACACCTTC.

This clone was seen only once. The gene calls are TRBV29-1 and TRBJ2-3; 8 positions agree with TRBD2. The CDR3 has 14 residues. In germline, CDR1 is SQVTM, CDR2 ANQGSEA. V shed 3 bases, J shed 8 bases, and the junction held 10 bases outside the gene matches. DNA of the CDR3: TGCAGCGTTGAGGATCGGGGGGGGGCTCGTACGCAGTATTTT. Translated, it gives CSVEDRGGARTQYF.

The V and J genes are TRBV13 and TRBJ2-4, with D uncertain. The V and J ends lost 4 bases and 2 bases respectively, with 21 bases between them. Germline loops: CDR1 PRHDT, CDR2 FYEKMQ (reference sequence). The CDR3 totals 18 residues. The CDR3: CASSSTGSTKAPKNIQYF. The CDR3 nucleotides are TGTGCCAGCAGCTCGACCGGGTCAACGAAGGCACCCAAAAACATTCAGTACTTC.

This sequence joins TRBV7-2 and TRBJ2-4, with 9 bases aligning to TRBD1. Germline V gives CDR1 SGHTA, CDR2 FQGNSA. After removal of 7 bases from V and 8 bases from J, the junction contained 0 bases not matched to a gene. The CDR3 has 11 amino acids. This CDR3 is CASNRGHIQYF. The DNA for the CDR3 is TGTGCCAGCAACAGGGGGCACATTCAGTACTTC.

The CDR3 coding sequence is TGTGCCAGCTCCTCCTTTCCTGGGGGAGGTAGCACAGATACGCAGTATTTT. The encoded protein is CASSSFPGGGSTDTQYF. The V gene is TRBV18, the J gene TRBJ2-3; weak D call: TRBD2 (6 bases). Germline CDR1 reads KGHSH; CDR2 reads LQKENI. V gave up 6 bases and J gave up 0 bases, with 19 bases separating them. CDR3 length: 17 amino acids.

This clone occurred a few times. V is TRBV6-6 and J is TRBJ2-7; tentative D call: TRBD2 (6 bases). The CDR3 loop spans 16 amino acids. Germline V lookup: CDR1 MNHNY, CDR2 SVGAGI (reference sequence). With 0 bases removed from V and 2 bases from J, the gap between germline ends came to 14 bases. Here the CDR3 reads CASSYSSGDYTYEQYF. In nucleotides, the CDR3 is TGTGCCAGCAGTTACTCTAGCGGCGACTATACCTACGAGCAGTACTTC.

The gene calls are TRBV5-4 and TRBJ2-2; 8 bases are a match to TRBD1. Germline loops: CDR1 SGHNT, CDR2 YYREEE (reference sequence). The ends lost 0 bases at V and 7 bases at J; junction bases unmatched: 5. This CDR3 has 15 residues. The CDR3 DNA is TGTGCCAGCAGCTTGGCCCAGGGGGCGAACGGGGAGCTGTTTTTT. Amino acid sequence: CASSLAQGANGELFF.

V gene TRBV5-6 combines with J gene TRBJ1-3; D remains unclear. The germline gives CDR1 SGHDT, CDR2 YYEEEE. V lost 4 bases, J lost 4 bases, and 6 bases lay in between. The CDR3 has 12 amino acids. The CDR3 sequence: CASSLQGNTIYF. CDR3 DNA sequence: TGTGCCAGCAGCCTGCAGGGAAACACCATATATTTT.

The chain couples TRBV7-9 to TRBJ2-1; TRBD2 is a possible D gene (6 bases). Germline-derived CDR1 and CDR2 are SEHNR and FQNEAQ (reference sequence). The germline V and J ends were trimmed by 0 bases and 7 bases, with 7 bases remaining between them. There are 13 residues in the CDR3. CDR3: CASSLAGGNEQFF. The CDR3 coding sequence is TGTGCCAGCAGCTTAGCGGGAGGTAATGAGCAGTTCTTC. The complete variable domain, with remaining parts taken from reference TRBV7-9 and TRBJ2-1, reads DTGVSQNPRHKITKRGQNVTFRCDPISEHNRLYWYRQTLGQGPEFLTYFQNEAQLEKSRLLSDRFSAERPKGSFSTLEIQRTEQGDSAMYLCASSLAGGNEQFFGPGTRLTVL.

This chain uses TRBV2 with TRBJ1-1; D not certain. The CDR3 loop spans 12 amino acids. The V gene lost 8 bases and the J gene lost 4 bases, with 11 bases spanning the gap. CDR1 and CDR2 (germline): SNHLY, FYNNEI. In DNA, the CDR3 is TGTGCCAGCCATGGAGGAGTCACTGAAGCTTTCTTT. Encoded protein: CASHGGVTEAFF.

This chain joins TRBV2 and TRBJ1-4; perhaps TRBD1 as D (5 bases). The CDR3 runs to 13 residues. Germline CDR1 SNHLY, CDR2 FYNNEI. Trimming left V 6 bases short and J 8 bases short, with 13 bases between. CDR3 DNA: TGTGCCAGCAGGGTCCAGGGCAACGAAAAACTGTTTTTT. This gives the protein CASRVQGNEKLFF.

The chain joins TRBV6-5 to TRBJ1-3, with D perhaps matching TRBD1 (6 bases). V gave up 6 bases and J gave up 11 bases, with 17 bases separating them. The CDR3 is 13 residues long. Per the germline V gene, CDR1 is MNHEY and CDR2 is SVGAGI. The CDR3 loop reads CASSQDTGSPIYF. In DNA, the CDR3 is TGTGCCAGCAGCCAGGATACAGGGTCCCCCATATATTTT.

The chain has TRBV6-1 and TRBJ1-1, with 8 bases that match TRBD1. Germline V CDR1 and CDR2: MNHNS, SASEGT. This CDR3 contains 15 residues. J was trimmed by 1 base and V by 10 bases; bases with no gene match: 11. The CDR3 sequence: CAIHAPGTGNTEAFF. In nucleotides, the CDR3 is TGTGCCATCCACGCGCCCGGGACAGGGAACACTGAAGCTTTCTTT.

The V and J genes are TRBV4-2 and TRBJ2-7; 13 bases agree with TRBD2. This CDR3 region has 16 residues. Germline-derived CDR1 and CDR2 are LGHNA and YNFKEQ. V gave up 1 base and J gave up 2 bases; unmatched junction bases: 2. CDR3 residues: CASSQAGLAGAYEQYF. CDR3 DNA sequence: TGTGCCAGCAGCCAAGCCGGACTAGCGGGAGCCTACGAGCAGTACTTC.

The gene calls are TRBV19 and TRBJ1-4; perhaps TRBD1 as D (5 bases). V lost 7 bases, J lost 3 bases, and 18 bases lay in between. The CDR3 totals 16 residues. CDR1 is LNHDA and CDR2 is SQIVND in the germline V gene (reference sequence). CDR3 coding DNA: TGTGCCAGTACCCGCAACCGGGGGGTTGCTAATGAAAAACTGTTTTTT. It specifies CASTRNRGVANEKLFF.

The V and J genes are TRBV6-1 and TRBJ1-5, with D tentatively TRBD1 (5 bases). Germline V gene lookup returns CDR1 MNHNS and CDR2 SASEGT. V lost 2 bases, J lost 8 bases, and 10 bases lay in between. This CDR3 has 13 amino acids. CDR3 DNA: TGTGCCAGCAGTGAACAGGGTGGTGAGCCCCAGCATTTT. Protein sequence: CASSEQGGEPQHF.

The rearrangement joins TRBV16 to TRBJ1-2, with 11 bases identical to TRBD1. CDR3 size: 16 residues. Trimming cost V 7 bases and J 8 bases; bases outside gene matches: 15. Germline CDR1 is KGHSY and CDR2 is FQNENV. The chain's CDR3 is CASTGTGQGVSRGYTF. The DNA of the CDR3 is TGTGCCAGCACCGGCACGGGACAGGGGGTTTCGCGCGGCTACACCTTC.

The rearrangement links TRBV5-4 to TRBJ1-1; a possible D gene is TRBD1 (5 bases). Germline V lookup: CDR1 SGHNT, CDR2 YYREEE (reference sequence). This CDR3 spans 13 amino acids. V gave up 7 bases and J gave up 4 bases, with 14 bases separating them. In DNA form, the CDR3 reads TGTGCCAGCCGCCTGTGGGGCCCCACTGAAGCTTTCTTT. This translates into CASRLWGPTEAFF. The full variable domain, with the rest looked up from reference TRBV5-4 and TRBJ1-1, is ETGVTQSPTHLIKTRGQQVTLRCSSQSGHNTVSWYQQALGQGPQFIFQYYREEENGRGNFPPRFSGLQFPNYSSELNVNALELDDSALYLCASRLWGPTEAFFGQGTRLTVV.

The chain has TRBV29-1 and TRBJ1-1, with no clear D. Looked up from germline, CDR1 is SQVTM and CDR2 is ANQGSEA. Trimming removed 7 bases at V and 0 bases at J, with 3 bases between. The length of the CDR3 is 10 residues. The DNA for the CDR3 is TGCAGCGCTTTGAACACTGAAGCTTTCTTT. This encodes CSALNTEAFF. Combining the CDR3 with reference TRBV29-1 and TRBJ1-1 gives the whole variable domain SAVISQKPSRDICQRGTSLTIQCQVDSQVTMMFWYRQQPGQSLTLIATANQGSEATYESGFVIDKFPISRPNLTFSTLTVSNMSPEDSSIYLCSALNTEAFFGQGTRLTVV.

About this clone: A junction boundary mismatches the germline segment, possibly from a read error. The chain uses TRBV19 and TRBJ1-2; 8 positions agree with TRBD1. This CDR3 has 10 residues. Germline V gives CDR1 LNHDA, CDR2 SQIVND (reference sequence). The CDR3 sequence: CASSIVQGAF. CDR3 in DNA: TGTGCCAGTAGTATAGTACAGGGGGCCTTC.

The gene calls are TRBV30 and TRBJ2-4; TRBD1 agrees at 7 bases. V trimming: 1 base; J trimming: 0 bases; junction bases outside the gene matches: 3. This CDR3 comprises 15 residues. CDR1 and CDR2 from the germline V gene are GTSNPN and SVGIG (reference sequence). The DNA for the CDR3 is TGTGCCTGGAGTGCCAGGGGGATAGCCAAAAACATTCAGTACTTC. It specifies CAWSARGIAKNIQYF.

The chain joins TRBV2 to TRBJ2-7, with 8 bases identical to TRBD1. The V and J ends lost 6 bases and 5 bases, in that order; junction bases with no gene match: 0. The germline gives CDR1 SNHLY, CDR2 FYNNEI. This CDR3 region has 11 residues. As DNA, the CDR3 is TGTGCCAGCAGGACAGGGGACGAGCAGTACTTC. It specifies CASRTGDEQYF.

The gene calls are TRBV29-1 and TRBJ2-7; 9 bases match TRBD2. V was clipped by 7 bases and J by 2 bases; unmatched bases: 6. CDR1 is SQVTM and CDR2 is ANQGSEA in the germline V gene. This CDR3 is 13 amino acids long. This CDR3 is CSAGTSSPYEQYF. In nucleotides, the CDR3 is TGCAGCGCCGGGACTAGCAGCCCCTACGAGCAGTACTTC.

This clone was detected once. The chain is built from TRBV30 and TRBJ1-1, with 7 bases that match TRBD1. Trimming removed 0 bases from V and 4 bases from J; junction bases left unmatched: 8. The CDR3 is 15 residues long. The germline V gene has CDR1 GTSNPN and CDR2 SVGIG (reference sequence). This chain's CDR3 is CAWSVSTGASTEAFF. CDR3 nucleotides: TGTGCCTGGAGTGTTTCTACAGGGGCCAGCACTGAAGCTTTCTTT.

This chain links TRBV19 with TRBJ2-1; D gene ambiguous. Germline V gene sequence: CDR1 LNHDA, CDR2 SQIVND (reference sequence). Trimming took 4 bases from V and 0 from J, leaving 10 bases between them. CDR3 size: 15 residues. CDR3 sequence: CASSTFRGSYNEQFF. DNA of the CDR3: TGTGCCAGTAGTACCTTCAGAGGCTCCTACAATGAGCAGTTCTTC. Using reference TRBV19 and TRBJ2-1 for the parts outside the CDR3, the full variable domain is DGGITQSPKYLFRKEGQNVTLSCEQNLNHDAMYWYRQDPGQGLRLIYYSQIVNDFQKGDIAEGYSVSREKKESFPLTVTSAQKNPTAFYLCASSTFRGSYNEQFFGPGTRLTVL.